The 17 T cell receptor beta chains in this list originate from one sample, sequenced in a study of cytomegalovirus exposure and HLA in healthy donors (dated by TCRdb to about 2017). Receptor libraries were prepared by the immunoSEQ multiplex PCR assay. A mixture of 60 forward primers for TCR Vbeta segments and 13 reverse primers for TCR Jbeta segments was used in the multiplex PCR. The source is immuneACCESS, and TCRdb retained only in-frame sequences with V and J called. Part of the clones is not carried over; for the studies checked, unresolved V genes explain less than half of this, and the remainder is unexplained. The sample table records 75,000 to 100,000 clones; around 77% of these occur just once. The leading ten clones occupy around 0.53% of the sample. The sample was PBMCs. All receptors come from a man aged 25-40 years in good health and CMV-seronegative.

The count of this clone is one. The V gene is TRBV7-3, the J gene TRBJ2-1, with 7 bases aligning to TRBD1. Per germline, CDR1 SGHTA and CDR2 FQGTGA. Trimming took 2 bases from V and 0 from J; bases not matched to a gene: 1. The CDR3 length is 15 residues. CDR3: CASSLSGGSYNEQFF. The CDR3, as DNA: TGTGCCAGCAGCTTATCAGGGGGCTCCTACAATGAGCAGTTCTTC.

The chain has TRBV9 and TRBJ1-2; weak D call: TRBD1 (6 bases). V dropped 0 bases and J dropped 1 base, with 10 bases sitting between them. Germline values: CDR1 SGDLS, CDR2 YYNGEE. There are 15 residues in the CDR3. CDR3 protein: CASSVGQVGNYGYTF. The DNA for the CDR3 is TGTGCCAGCAGCGTAGGACAGGTTGGTAACTATGGCTACACCTTC.

The V gene is TRBV5-4, the J gene TRBJ2-3, with 11 bases aligning to TRBD1. The CDR3 consists of 14 residues. Germline CDR1 is SGHNT and CDR2 is YYREEE (reference sequence). The V gene end was trimmed by 4 bases and the J gene end by 6 bases; junction bases not matched to a gene: 4. CDR3 DNA sequence: TGTGCCAGCAGCCGGGACAGGGGGAAGGATACGCAGTATTTT. Protein product: CASSRDRGKDTQYF.

The chain is built from TRBV5-1 and TRBJ2-3; tentatively, D is TRBD1 (6 bases). Germline V gene data show CDR1 as SGHRS and CDR2 as YFSETQ. The CDR3 has 15 amino acids. With 10 bases removed from V and 4 bases from J, the gap between germline ends came to 22 bases. The DNA for the CDR3 is TGCGCCGGGAGTACCGGACAGTTTGGCGCAGATACGCAGTATTTT. This encodes CAGSTGQFGADTQYF.

V and J are TRBV7-2 and TRBJ1-2; 8 positions match TRBD1. The CDR3 extends over 15 amino acids. The germline V gene encodes CDR1 SGHTA and CDR2 FQGNSA. V shed 5 bases and J 4 bases; nucleotides not matched to a gene: 9. The CDR3 loop is CASSAPTGGPYGYTF. CDR3 nucleotide sequence: TGTGCCAGCAGCGCCCCAACAGGGGGACCCTATGGCTACACCTTC.

This chain connects TRBV20-1 to TRBJ1-1, with 7 bases identical to TRBD1. The CDR3 length is 11 residues. The germline V gene encodes CDR1 DFQATT and CDR2 SNEGSKA (reference sequence). The V and J ends lost 5 bases and 4 bases, in that order; junction bases with no gene match: 1. The CDR3 protein is CSAPGGTEAFF. CDR3 sequence (DNA): TGCAGTGCTCCAGGGGGCACTGAAGCTTTCTTT.

The chain couples TRBV6-5 to TRBJ1-2; 8 positions match TRBD1. This CDR3 has 16 amino acids. From germline, CDR1 is MNHEY and CDR2 SVGAGI. V lost 0 bases and J lost 1; bases outside the gene matches: 4. The CDR3 DNA is TGTGCCAGCAGTTACTCGGGCAGGGGGCTTAACTATGGCTACACCTTC. It translates to CASSYSGRGLNYGYTF.

V usage is TRBV15 and J usage is TRBJ1-3, with TRBD1 matching over 10 bases. There are 15 residues in the CDR3. Trimming cost V 2 bases and J 7 bases; bases outside gene matches: 5. Germline V gene lookup returns CDR1 LNHNV and CDR2 YYDKDF (reference sequence). CDR3 in amino acids: CATSRRRQGANTIYF. CDR3 coding DNA: TGTGCCACCAGCAGACGTAGACAGGGGGCCAACACCATATATTTT.

The chain links TRBV27 to TRBJ2-2; 8 bases agree with TRBD2. The CDR3 is 16 residues long. CDR1 is MNHEY and CDR2 is SMNVEV in the germline V gene (reference sequence). V shed 4 bases, J shed 4 bases, and the junction held 8 bases outside the gene matches. CDR3 in DNA: TGTGCCAGCAGTTCCCGGGGGGGGCAGGGCACCGGGGAGCTGTTTTTT. Its protein is CASSSRGGQGTGELFF.

V gene TRBV18 combines with J gene TRBJ1-1, with TRBD1 as a possible D gene (6 bases). Trimming took off 2 bases at V and 3 bases at J, with 16 bases between the two ends. This CDR3 has 16 residues. Germline V gene data show CDR1 as KGHSH and CDR2 as LQKENI. The CDR3 DNA reads TGTGCCAGCTCACCAACAGGGCCTTCGGTGGACACTGAAGCTTTCTTT. It codes for CASSPTGPSVDTEAFF.

The CDR3 protein is CASRTEYGAGNTIYF. Written as DNA, the CDR3 is TGTGCCAGTAGAACCGAGTACGGGGCTGGAAACACCATATATTTT. The V gene is TRBV19, the J gene TRBJ1-3; D ambiguous. Germline V gene data show CDR1 as LNHDA and CDR2 as SQIVND (reference sequence). There are 15 residues in the CDR3. The V end was cut by 6 bases, the J end by 2 bases, with 14 bases between.

The rearrangement joins TRBV7-2 to TRBJ1-1, with 7 positions matching TRBD1. After removal of 5 bases from V and 1 base from J, the junction contained 16 bases not matched to a gene. CDR3 size: 18 residues. Germline V CDR1 and CDR2: SGHTA, FQGNSA. This chain's CDR3 is CASSPGQVYVPSNTEAFF. Written as DNA, the CDR3 is TGTGCCAGCAGCCCAGGACAGGTCTACGTTCCTTCGAACACTGAAGCTTTCTTT.

The genes are TRBV5-1 and TRBJ1-2; 10 nucleotides align to TRBD1. Trimming removed 7 bases from V and 6 bases from J; junction bases left unmatched: 9. From germline, CDR1 is SGHRS and CDR2 YFSETQ. This CDR3 region has 14 residues. CDR3 coding DNA: TGCGCCAGCGGGACAGGGGCAGGAAAAGATGGCTACACCTTC. It specifies CASGTGAGKDGYTF. The complete variable domain, with remaining parts taken from reference TRBV5-1 and TRBJ1-2, reads KAGVTQTPRYLIKTRGQQVTLSCSPISGHRSVSWYQQTPGQGLQFLFEYFSETQRNKGNFPGRFSGRQFSNSRSEMNVSTLELGDSALYLCASGTGAGKDGYTFGSGTRLTVV.

The CDR3: CASRSGGRGKFYTGELFF. The CDR3 DNA follows: TGTGCCAGCAGGTCCGGGGGGAGGGGCAAGTTCTACACCGGGGAGCTGTTTTTT. The chain carries TRBV28 and TRBJ2-2, with 7 bases matching TRBD2. This CDR3 has 18 amino acids. CDR1 and CDR2 (germline): MDHEN, SYDVKM. With V trimmed by 6 bases and J by 3 bases, 16 bases remained unmatched.

The V gene is TRBV11-1, the J gene TRBJ1-1, with TRBD1 as a possible D gene (5 bases). Per the germline V gene, CDR1 is SGHAT and CDR2 is FQDESV (reference sequence). The CDR3 is 14 amino acids. Trimming left V 5 bases short and J 1 base short, with 11 bases between. The CDR3: CASSMTDQNTEAFF. Here the CDR3 DNA reads TGTGCCAGCAGCATGACAGACCAGAACACTGAAGCTTTCTTT.

The chain links TRBV15 to TRBJ2-2, with D unclear. The CDR3 length is 13 residues. V dropped 0 bases and J dropped 6 bases, with 5 bases sitting between them. Per the germline V gene, CDR1 is LNHNV and CDR2 is YYDKDF (reference sequence). The CDR3 here is CATSRDIAGELFF. CDR3 nucleotide sequence: TGTGCCACCAGCAGAGATATTGCCGGGGAGCTGTTTTTT.

This clone was picked up a small number of times. This chain links TRBV6-1 with TRBJ1-2; a weak D match, TRBD1 (6 bases). V lost 6 bases, J lost 0 bases, and 11 bases lay in between. This CDR3 is built from 14 residues. Per germline, CDR1 MNHNS and CDR2 SASEGT. The chain's CDR3 is CASRAGVSNYGYTF. CDR3 bases: TGTGCCAGCAGAGCAGGGGTCTCTAACTATGGCTACACCTTC.